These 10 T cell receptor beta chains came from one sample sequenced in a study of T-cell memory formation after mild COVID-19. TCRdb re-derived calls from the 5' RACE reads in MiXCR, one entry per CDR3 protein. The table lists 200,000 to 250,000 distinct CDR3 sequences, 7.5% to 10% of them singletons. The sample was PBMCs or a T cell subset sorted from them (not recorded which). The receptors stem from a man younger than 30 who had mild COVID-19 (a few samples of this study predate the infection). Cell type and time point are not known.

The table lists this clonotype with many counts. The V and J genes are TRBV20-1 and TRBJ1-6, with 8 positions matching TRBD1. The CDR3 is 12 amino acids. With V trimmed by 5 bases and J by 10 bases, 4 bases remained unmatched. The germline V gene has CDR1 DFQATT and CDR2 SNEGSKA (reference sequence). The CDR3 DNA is TGCAGTGCTCGACAGGGGATCTCACCCCTCCACTTT. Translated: CSARQGISPLHF.

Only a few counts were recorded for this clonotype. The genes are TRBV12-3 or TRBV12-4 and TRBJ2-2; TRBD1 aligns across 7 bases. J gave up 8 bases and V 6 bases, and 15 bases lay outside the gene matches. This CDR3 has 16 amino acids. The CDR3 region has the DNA TGTGCCAGCAGGTTACGGATCACCGGGACAGCGGGGGAGCTGTTTTTT. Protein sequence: CASRLRITGTAGELFF.

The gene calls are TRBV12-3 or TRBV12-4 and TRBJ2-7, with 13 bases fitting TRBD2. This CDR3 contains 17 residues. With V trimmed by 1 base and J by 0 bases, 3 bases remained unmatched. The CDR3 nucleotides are TGTGCCAGCAGTTTAGGATGGACTAGCGGGGGCTCCTACGAGCAGTACTTC. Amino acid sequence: CASSLGWTSGGSYEQYF.

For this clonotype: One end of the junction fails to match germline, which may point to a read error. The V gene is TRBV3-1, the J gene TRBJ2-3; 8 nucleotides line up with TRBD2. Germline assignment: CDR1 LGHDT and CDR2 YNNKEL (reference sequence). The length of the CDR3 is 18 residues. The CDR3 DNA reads TGTTCCAGCAGCCAGTCCAGCGGGGGATCTTTTGGGACAGATACGCAGTATTTT. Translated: CSSSQSSGGSFGTDTQYF.

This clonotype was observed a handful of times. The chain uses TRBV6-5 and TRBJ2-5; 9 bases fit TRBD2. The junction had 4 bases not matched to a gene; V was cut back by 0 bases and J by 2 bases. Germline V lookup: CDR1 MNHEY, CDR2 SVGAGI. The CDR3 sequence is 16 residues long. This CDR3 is CASSYSILAGQETQYF. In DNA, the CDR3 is TGTGCCAGCAGTTACTCCATTCTAGCGGGGCAAGAGACCCAGTACTTC.

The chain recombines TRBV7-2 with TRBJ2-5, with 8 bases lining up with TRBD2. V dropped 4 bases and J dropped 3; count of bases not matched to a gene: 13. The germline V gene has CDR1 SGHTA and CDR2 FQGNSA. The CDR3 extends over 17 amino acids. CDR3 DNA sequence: TGTGCCAGCAGCTCGCGACCGGGACTAGTGCGAGAAGAGACCCAGTACTTC. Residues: CASSSRPGLVREETQYF.

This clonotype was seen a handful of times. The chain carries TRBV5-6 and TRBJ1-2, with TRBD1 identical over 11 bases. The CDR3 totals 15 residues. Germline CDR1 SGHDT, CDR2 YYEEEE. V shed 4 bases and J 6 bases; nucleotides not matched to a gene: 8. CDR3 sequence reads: CASSPPPDRGHGYTF. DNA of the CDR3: TGTGCCAGCAGCCCCCCCCCGGACAGGGGGCATGGCTACACCTTC.

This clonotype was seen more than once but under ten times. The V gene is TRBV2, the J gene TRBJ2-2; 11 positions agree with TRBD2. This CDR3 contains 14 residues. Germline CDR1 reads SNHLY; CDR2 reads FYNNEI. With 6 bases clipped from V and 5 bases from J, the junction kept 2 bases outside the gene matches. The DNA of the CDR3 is TGTGCCAGCAGCCCTAGCGGGGGGACCGGGGAGCTGTTTTTT. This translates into CASSPSGGTGELFF. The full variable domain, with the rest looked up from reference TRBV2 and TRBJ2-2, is EPEVTQTPSHQVTQMGQEVILRCVPISNHLYFYWYRQILGQKVEFLVSFYNNEISEKSEIFDDQFSVERPDGSNFTLKIRSTKLEDSAMYFCASSPSGGTGELFFGEGSRLTVL.

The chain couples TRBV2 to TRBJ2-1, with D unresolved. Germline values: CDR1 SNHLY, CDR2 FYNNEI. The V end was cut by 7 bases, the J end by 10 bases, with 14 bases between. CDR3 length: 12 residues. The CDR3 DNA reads TGTGCCAGCAAGTTGTTTAAGGTGGAGCAGTTCTTC. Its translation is CASKLFKVEQFF.

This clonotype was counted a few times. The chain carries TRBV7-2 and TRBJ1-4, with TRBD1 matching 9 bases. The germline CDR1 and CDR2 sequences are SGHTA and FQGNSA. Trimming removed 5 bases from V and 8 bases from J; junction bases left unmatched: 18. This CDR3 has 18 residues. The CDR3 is CASSLTGTGIPGGEKLFF. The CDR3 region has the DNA TGTGCCAGCAGCCTGACCGGGACAGGGATCCCCGGGGGGGAAAAACTGTTTTTT.